Each of the 10 T cell receptor beta chains below was sequenced from the same sample in a study of CD8 T cells in cerebrospinal fluid in Alzheimer's disease. TCRdb reanalyzed the 10x single-cell sequencing reads and collapses them to one entry per CDR3 protein, without DNA. This table lists 1,500 to 2,000 distinct CDR3 sequences. Specimen: cerebrospinal fluid. Source of these receptors: a human donor in good health.

Its frequency marks this clonotype as medium-sized. The chain joins TRBV12-3 or TRBV12-4 to TRBJ2-5; TCRdb picks TRBD1, but there is no DNA to check that call. The CDR3 covers 16 residues. Here the CDR3 reads CASSDPGQGAEETQYF.

In terms of frequency, this clonotype is medium-sized (0.01 to 0.1%). This chain links TRBV11-2 with TRBJ2-1. CDR3 length: 17 residues. Germline V gene sequence: CDR1 SGHAT, CDR2 FQNNGV. The CDR3 here is CASSLDLSGRAYNEQFF. Combining the CDR3 with reference TRBV11-2 and TRBJ2-1 gives the whole variable domain EAGVAQSPRYKIIEKRQSVAFWCNPISGHATLYWYQQILGQGPKLLIQFQNNGVVDDSQLPKDRFSAERLKGVDSTLKIQPAKLEDSAVYLCASSLDLSGRAYNEQFFGPGTRLTVL.

Frequency places this clonotype as medium-sized (0.01 to 0.1%). The chain carries TRBV20-1 and TRBJ2-1; TCRdb proposes TRBD2, but this gene call is untestable without DNA. In germline, CDR1 is DFQATT, CDR2 SNEGSKA (reference sequence). This CDR3 region has 16 residues. The CDR3 sequence: CSATVGTSGSYNEQFF.

V and J are TRBV6-5 and TRBJ1-6; lacking DNA, the TRBD1 call made by TCRdb goes unchecked. The germline V gene has CDR1 MNHEY and CDR2 SVGAGI. The CDR3 has 14 residues. CDR3 sequence reads: CASSLQGSVSPLHF.

This clonotype is classed as medium-sized (0.01 to 0.1%) by frequency. V and J are TRBV28 and TRBJ2-7; TCRdb's assignment of TRBD1 cannot be checked, as there is no DNA. The CDR3 length is 16 residues. Germline V gives CDR1 MDHEN, CDR2 SYDVKM. The CDR3 is CASSLSWDRGLYEQYF.

The V and J genes are TRBV4-1 and TRBJ2-7; the D call of TRBD2 rests on TCRdb alone, since no DNA is present to check it. There are 15 residues in the CDR3. Germline V gene sequence: CDR1 MGHRA, CDR2 YSYEKL. This CDR3 is CASSQHLLASYEQYF.

This clonotype is classed as medium-sized by frequency. V usage is TRBV7-2 and J usage is TRBJ1-2. The CDR3 extends over 11 amino acids. Germline V gene sequence: CDR1 SGHTA, CDR2 FQGNSA. The CDR3: CASSRRDGYTF.

This chain uses TRBV5-8 with TRBJ2-7; TCRdb's D gene call, TRBD2, goes unchecked for lack of DNA. The CDR3 sequence is 14 residues long. Germline lookup yields CDR1 SGHTS and CDR2 YDEGEE. CDR3 sequence: CASSFGLAGDEQYF.

According to its frequency, this clonotype is large. The chain links TRBV5-6 to TRBJ2-7; without DNA, the TCRdb call of TRBD1 cannot be checked. The CDR3 totals 15 residues. From germline, CDR1 is SGHDT and CDR2 YYEEEE. The CDR3 sequence is CASSLWGGYLYEQYF.

This clonotype is classed as large by frequency. This chain uses TRBV11-2 with TRBJ2-5; absent DNA, TCRdb's TRBD2 call cannot be checked. The CDR3 length is 15 residues. CDR1 and CDR2 (germline): SGHAT, FQNNGV. The CDR3 region is CASSLLAGPQETQYF.